These 27 T cell receptor beta chains were all obtained from the same sample, sequenced in a study of cytomegalovirus exposure and HLA in healthy donors. The primer mix had 60 Vbeta and 13 Jbeta primers. The repertoire was sequenced with immunoSEQ multiplex PCR; TCRdb's copy has only in-frame clones and lacks some. The table has tens of thousands of clones, roughly 80% seen once. Source material: PBMCs. Source of these receptors: a middle-aged woman in good health and CMV-seropositive.

The chain uses TRBV2 and TRBJ2-3, with TRBD2 as a possible D gene (7 bases). V lost 8 bases, J lost 8 bases, and 23 bases lay in between. CDR1 is SNHLY and CDR2 is FYNNEI in the germline V gene. The CDR3 contains 15 residues. In DNA, the CDR3 is TGTGCCAGCTGCCAGGCGAGGGGGGGAAGCGGTACGCAGTATTTT. This gives the protein CASCQARGGSGTQYF.

V and J are TRBV14 and TRBJ2-2; TRBD2 is a possible D gene (7 bases). The CDR3 sequence is 19 residues long. CDR1 is SGHDN, CDR2 FVKESK, per germline. Between the trimmed V and J ends, which lost 0 bases and 0 bases, there was a span of 17 bases. The CDR3 loop reads CASSQDNGGAGPNTGELFF. In DNA form, the CDR3 reads TGTGCCAGCAGCCAAGATAATGGGGGGGCAGGACCGAACACCGGGGAGCTGTTTTTT.

V and J are TRBV9 and TRBJ2-5, with TRBD2 matching 12 bases. Losses at the gene ends were 0 bases for V and 0 bases for J; bases not matched to a gene: 3. Germline loops: CDR1 SGDLS, CDR2 YYNGEE. The CDR3 spans 17 residues. Here the CDR3 DNA reads TGTGCCAGCAGCGTAGGGCTAGCGGGGGGGTACCAAGAGACCCAGTACTTC. Amino acid sequence: CASSVGLAGGYQETQYF. Variable domain in full (rest from reference TRBV9 and TRBJ2-5): DSGVTQTPKHLITATGQRVTLRCSPRSGDLSVYWYQQSLDQGLQFLIQYYNGEERAKGNILERFSAQQFPDLHSELNLSSLELGDSALYFCASSVGLAGGYQETQYFGPGTRLLVL.

The chain has TRBV7-6 and TRBJ1-6; 9 nucleotides agree with TRBD1. From germline, CDR1 is SGHVS and CDR2 FNYEAQ. The trim removed 1 base at V and 10 bases at J, leaving 2 bases unmatched. The CDR3 covers 14 residues. CDR3 sequence: CASSLDRGRSPLHF. In DNA form, the CDR3 reads TGTGCCAGCAGCTTAGACAGGGGGCGGTCACCCCTCCACTTT.

The V call is TRBV10-1, the J call TRBJ2-1, with 7 bases aligning to TRBD1. Trimming at V came to 6 bases and at J to 5 bases, leaving 4 bases not matched to a gene. CDR1 WNHNN and CDR2 SYGVQD come from the germline V gene (reference sequence). This CDR3 contains 13 residues. The CDR3: CASSRDRDNEQFF. CDR3 DNA sequence: TGCGCCAGCAGCAGGGACAGAGACAATGAGCAGTTCTTC.

This chain connects TRBV7-9 to TRBJ1-3; no definite D call. With 2 bases removed from V and 0 bases from J, the gap between germline ends came to 5 bases. This CDR3 has 14 amino acids. Germline V CDR1 and CDR2: SEHNR, FQNEAQ (reference sequence). In nucleotides, the CDR3 is TGTGCCAGCAGCTTATCAGGCTCTGGAAACACCATATATTTT. This translates into CASSLSGSGNTIYF.

This clone was observed a single time. At one boundary the junction diverges from the germline segment, which might be a read error. The rearrangement uses TRBV7-9 and TRBJ1-2; unclear D gene. From germline, CDR1 is SEHNR and CDR2 FQNEAQ (reference sequence). The CDR3 spans 13 residues. DNA of the CDR3: TGTTCCAGCAGGTCGGGAGGGAGCTATGGCTACACCTTC. Amino acids: CSSRSGGSYGYTF.

The V and J genes are TRBV5-1 and TRBJ2-1; 8 nucleotides align to TRBD1. Germline V CDR1 and CDR2: SGHRS, YFSETQ. CDR3 length equals 13 residues. The V and J ends lost 7 bases and 7 bases, in that order; junction bases with no gene match: 7. CDR3 residues: CASHRQGKNEQFF. For the CDR3, the DNA is TGCGCCAGCCACCGACAGGGGAAGAATGAGCAGTTCTTC.

The chain joins TRBV30 to TRBJ2-1; D is perhaps TRBD2 (6 bases). This CDR3 comprises 11 residues. V lost 5 bases, J lost 8 bases, and 10 bases lay in between. CDR1 is GTSNPN, CDR2 SVGIG, per germline (reference sequence). The CDR3 nucleotides are TGTGCCTGGGGGCGGAGGGATGAGCAGTTCTTC. Amino acid sequence: CAWGRRDEQFF.

CDR3 sequence: CASSLPTTSNDEQFF. CDR3 sequence (DNA): TGTGCCAGCAGTTTACCCACGACTAGCAACGATGAGCAGTTCTTC. The chain uses TRBV28 and TRBJ2-1, with 7 bases lining up with TRBD2. Trimming at V came to 2 bases and at J to 8 bases, leaving 9 bases not matched to a gene. Germline loops: CDR1 MDHEN, CDR2 SYDVKM. The CDR3 covers 15 residues.

This chain joins TRBV7-9 and TRBJ2-3, with a weak D call TRBD2 (6 bases). The germline CDR1 and CDR2 sequences are SEHNR and FQNEAQ (reference sequence). CDR3 length: 18 amino acids. V was cut by 1 base and J by 2 bases, with 19 bases left in between. The CDR3, as DNA: TGTGCCAGCAGCTTAGGGCCCATCTGGGGGGATCCCACAGATACGCAGTATTTT. As protein: CASSLGPIWGDPTDTQYF.

The V gene is TRBV7-2, the J gene TRBJ1-1; no clear D gene. This CDR3 region has 14 residues. Germline-derived CDR1 and CDR2 are SGHTA and FQGNSA. V lost 2 bases and J 1 base, leaving 8 bases between the germline ends. CDR3 nucleotides: TGTGCCAGCAGCTTAAGTGCGGGGAACACTGAAGCTTTCTTT. It yields the protein CASSLSAGNTEAFF. The full variable domain, completed using reference TRBV7-2 and TRBJ1-1, is GAGVSQSPSNKVTEKGKDVELRCDPISGHTALYWYRQSLGQGLEFLIYFQGNSAPDKSGLPSDRFSAERTGGSVSTLTIQRTQQEDSAVYLCASSLSAGNTEAFFGQGTRLTVV.

The genes are TRBV28 and TRBJ2-7; the match to TRBD1 covers 9 bases. CDR3 size: 16 residues. The V and J ends lost 6 bases and 0 bases, in that order; junction bases with no gene match: 9. In germline, CDR1 is MDHEN, CDR2 SYDVKM. The CDR3 is CASRQPGQGISYEQYF. The CDR3 nucleotides are TGTGCCAGCAGACAACCGGGACAGGGAATCTCCTACGAGCAGTACTTC.

This rearrangement joins TRBV11-2 to TRBJ2-2, with no clear D. Trimming removed 1 base from V and 0 bases from J, with 3 bases in between. Germline CDR1 reads SGHAT; CDR2 reads FQNNGV. The CDR3 covers 14 residues. The CDR3 reads CASSLASNTGELFF. The CDR3, as DNA: TGTGCCAGCAGCTTAGCCTCGAACACCGGGGAGCTGTTTTTT. Drawing the rest from reference TRBV11-2 and TRBJ2-2, the complete variable domain is EAGVAQSPRYKIIEKRQSVAFWCNPISGHATLYWYQQILGQGPKLLIQFQNNGVVDDSQLPKDRFSAERLKGVDSTLKIQPAKLEDSAVYLCASSLASNTGELFFGEGSRLTVL.

The chain employs TRBV7-3 and TRBJ2-2, with D unresolved. The CDR3 extends over 12 amino acids. Trimming pared 2 bases from V and 6 bases from J, leaving 4 bases between. Germline V gene lookup returns CDR1 SGHTA and CDR2 FQGTGA. This CDR3 reads CASSLLSGELFF. CDR3 nucleotides: TGTGCCAGCAGCTTACTCTCCGGGGAGCTGTTTTTT.

The chain uses TRBV5-1 and TRBJ2-3; TRBD2 aligns across 7 bases. Trimming took 0 bases from V and 5 from J; bases not matched to a gene: 6. The CDR3 consists of 15 residues. Germline CDR1 reads SGHRS; CDR2 reads YFSETQ. In DNA form, the CDR3 reads TGCGCCAGCAGCTTGGTGGGGGGGAATATAGATACGCAGTATTTT. It specifies CASSLVGGNIDTQYF.

The chain links TRBV9 to TRBJ2-2, with TRBD1 matching 9 bases. V gave up 3 bases and J gave up 6 bases; unmatched junction bases: 6. Germline loops: CDR1 SGDLS, CDR2 YYNGEE. CDR3 size: 15 residues. DNA for the CDR3: TGTGCCAGCAGCGGCCGACAGGGGGTAGCCGGGGAGCTGTTTTTT. Translated: CASSGRQGVAGELFF.

The chain couples TRBV29-1 to TRBJ2-4, with TRBD1 identical over 10 bases. The germline V gene has CDR1 SQVTM and CDR2 ANQGSEA. The CDR3 spans 15 residues. V dropped 7 bases and J dropped 3; count of bases not matched to a gene: 9. The CDR3 nucleotides are TGCAGCGCCGCGGGACAGGGGATCGGCAAAAACATTCAGTACTTC. This gives the protein CSAAGQGIGKNIQYF.

The rearrangement links TRBV6-1 to TRBJ2-7; TRBD1 agrees at 8 bases. CDR1 and CDR2 from the germline V gene are MNHNS and SASEGT. CDR3 length equals 14 residues. The ends lost 4 bases at V and 5 bases at J; junction bases unmatched: 7. The CDR3 here is CASSGQGTAHEQYF. The CDR3 region has the DNA TGTGCCAGCAGTGGACAGGGGACAGCTCACGAGCAGTACTTC.

The V gene is TRBV2, the J gene TRBJ2-7; weak D call: TRBD2 (6 bases). Germline V gene sequence: CDR1 SNHLY, CDR2 FYNNEI. V was trimmed by 7 bases and J by 5 bases, leaving 15 bases between them. CDR3 length: 13 residues. The CDR3 is CASTFGGRDEQYF. For the CDR3, the DNA is TGTGCCAGCACGTTCGGGGGTCGGGACGAGCAGTACTTC.

In this sample, this clone turned up a few times. V usage is TRBV4-3 and J usage is TRBJ1-1; D unresolved. V lost 0 bases, J lost 2 bases, and 13 bases lay in between. The CDR3 is 16 residues long. Germline values: CDR1 LGHNA, CDR2 YSLEER. The CDR3 region is CASSQDSGSANTEAFF. The CDR3 DNA sequence: TGCGCCAGCAGCCAAGACTCGGGATCGGCTAACACTGAAGCTTTCTTT.

The J gene is TRBJ2-2, the V gene TRBV6-5; 8 nucleotides align to TRBD1. The germline V gene has CDR1 MNHEY and CDR2 SVGAGI. The CDR3 covers 14 residues. Trimming took 5 bases from V and 8 from J; bases not matched to a gene: 7. This chain's CDR3 is CASSADRGVGELFF. The CDR3 DNA sequence: TGTGCCAGCAGTGCCGACAGGGGCGTAGGGGAGCTGTTTTTT.

Turning to this clone: Germline is not matched at one junction end, which may reflect a read error. The rearrangement joins TRBV6-1 to TRBJ2-5; 7 positions match TRBD1. Germline CDR1 is MNHNS and CDR2 is SASEGT. The CDR3 totals 14 residues. The chain's CDR3 is CASSVTGMGEAQYF. As DNA, the CDR3 is TGTGCCAGCAGTGTGACAGGGATGGGAGAGGCCCAGTACTTC.

In this sample, this clone turned up once. The CDR3, as DNA: TGTGCCAGCAGCGGATACCGACGACTAGCTAATGAGCAGTTCTTC. Protein product: CASSGYRRLANEQFF. The rearrangement joins TRBV11-2 to TRBJ2-1, with TRBD2 matching over 7 bases. This CDR3 has 15 amino acids. Trimming cost V 5 bases and J 7 bases; bases outside gene matches: 11. Germline assignment: CDR1 SGHAT and CDR2 FQNNGV.

This chain links TRBV19 with TRBJ2-7, with D possibly TRBD1 on 6 matching bases. This CDR3 is built from 14 residues. Per germline, CDR1 LNHDA and CDR2 SQIVND (reference sequence). Trimming left V 7 bases short and J 2 bases short, with 15 bases between. The CDR3 region has the DNA TGTGCCAGTAAGGAACAAGGGGGACCCTACGAGCAGTACTTC. This codes for CASKEQGGPYEQYF.

Only a few counts were recorded for this clone. The chain combines TRBV28 with TRBJ2-3; no firm D call. V was cut by 5 bases and J by 2 bases, with 11 bases left in between. Per germline, CDR1 MDHEN and CDR2 SYDVKM. This CDR3 is 14 amino acids long. The CDR3 coding sequence is TGTGCCAGCAGTGGCGGTGGTTCCACAGATACGCAGTATTTT. Translation gives CASSGGGSTDTQYF.

This clone came up once. The chain links TRBV28 to TRBJ1-1; weak D call: TRBD1 (5 bases). Trimming stripped 6 bases from V and 5 bases from J, with 13 bases between. The germline gives CDR1 MDHEN, CDR2 SYDVKM. This CDR3 is 13 amino acids long. CDR3 sequence: CASRVQGGTEAFF. Here the CDR3 DNA reads TGTGCCAGCAGAGTTCAGGGAGGGACTGAAGCTTTCTTT.